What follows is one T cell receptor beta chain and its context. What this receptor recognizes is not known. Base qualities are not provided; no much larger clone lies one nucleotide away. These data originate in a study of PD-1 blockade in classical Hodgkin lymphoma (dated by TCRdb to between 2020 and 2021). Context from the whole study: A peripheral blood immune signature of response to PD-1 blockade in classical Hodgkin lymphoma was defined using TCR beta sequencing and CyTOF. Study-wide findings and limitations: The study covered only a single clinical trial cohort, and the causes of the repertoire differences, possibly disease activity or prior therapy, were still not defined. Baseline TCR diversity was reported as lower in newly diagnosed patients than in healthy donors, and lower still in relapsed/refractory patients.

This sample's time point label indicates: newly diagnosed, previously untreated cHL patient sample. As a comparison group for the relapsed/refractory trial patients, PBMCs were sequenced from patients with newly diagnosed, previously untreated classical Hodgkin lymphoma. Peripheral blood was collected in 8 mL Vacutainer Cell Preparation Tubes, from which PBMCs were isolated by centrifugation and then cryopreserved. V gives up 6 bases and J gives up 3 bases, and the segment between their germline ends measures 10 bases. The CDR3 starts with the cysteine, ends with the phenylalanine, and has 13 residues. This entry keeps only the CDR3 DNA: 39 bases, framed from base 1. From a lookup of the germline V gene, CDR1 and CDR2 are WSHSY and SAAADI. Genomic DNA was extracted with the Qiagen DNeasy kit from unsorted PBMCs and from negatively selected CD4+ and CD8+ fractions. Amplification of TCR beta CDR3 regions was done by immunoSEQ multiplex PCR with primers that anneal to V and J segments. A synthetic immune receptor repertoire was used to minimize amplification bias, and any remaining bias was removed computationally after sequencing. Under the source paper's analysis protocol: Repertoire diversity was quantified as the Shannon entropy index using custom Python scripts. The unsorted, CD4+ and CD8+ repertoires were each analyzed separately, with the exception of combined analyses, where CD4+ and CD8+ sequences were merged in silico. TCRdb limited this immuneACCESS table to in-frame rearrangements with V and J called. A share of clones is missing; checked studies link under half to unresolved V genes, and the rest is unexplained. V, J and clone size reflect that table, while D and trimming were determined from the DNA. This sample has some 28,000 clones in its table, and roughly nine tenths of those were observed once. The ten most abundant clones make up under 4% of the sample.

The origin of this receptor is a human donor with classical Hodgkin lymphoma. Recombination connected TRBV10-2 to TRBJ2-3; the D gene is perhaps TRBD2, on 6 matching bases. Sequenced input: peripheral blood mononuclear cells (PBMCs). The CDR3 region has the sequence CASRVSGTDTQYF. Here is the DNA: TGCGCCAGCAGAGTTAGCGGAACAGATACGCAGTATTTT.